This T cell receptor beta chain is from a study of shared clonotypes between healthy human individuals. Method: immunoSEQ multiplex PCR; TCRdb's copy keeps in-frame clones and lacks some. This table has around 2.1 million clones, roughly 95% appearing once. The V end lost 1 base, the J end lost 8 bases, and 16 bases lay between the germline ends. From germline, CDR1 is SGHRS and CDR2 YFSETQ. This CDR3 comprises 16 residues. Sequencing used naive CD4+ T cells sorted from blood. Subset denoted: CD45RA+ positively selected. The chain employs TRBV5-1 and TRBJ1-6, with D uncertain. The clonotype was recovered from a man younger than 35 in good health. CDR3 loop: CASSLFGPAGDSPLHF. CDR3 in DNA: TGCGCCAGCAGCTTGTTTGGCCCAGCCGGGGATTCACCCCTCCACTTT.